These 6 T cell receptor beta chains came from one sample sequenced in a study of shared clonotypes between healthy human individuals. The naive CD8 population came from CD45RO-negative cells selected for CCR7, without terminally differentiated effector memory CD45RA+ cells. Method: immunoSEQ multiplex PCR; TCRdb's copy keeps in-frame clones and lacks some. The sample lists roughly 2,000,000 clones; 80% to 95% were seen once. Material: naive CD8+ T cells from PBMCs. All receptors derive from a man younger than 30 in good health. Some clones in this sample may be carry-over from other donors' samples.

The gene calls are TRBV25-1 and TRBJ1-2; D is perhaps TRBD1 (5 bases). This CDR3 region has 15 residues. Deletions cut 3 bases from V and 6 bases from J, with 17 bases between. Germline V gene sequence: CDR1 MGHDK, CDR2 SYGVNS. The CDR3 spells CASSDRTQGTDGYTF. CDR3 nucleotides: TGTGCCAGCAGTGACCGAACGCAGGGAACAGATGGCTACACCTTC.

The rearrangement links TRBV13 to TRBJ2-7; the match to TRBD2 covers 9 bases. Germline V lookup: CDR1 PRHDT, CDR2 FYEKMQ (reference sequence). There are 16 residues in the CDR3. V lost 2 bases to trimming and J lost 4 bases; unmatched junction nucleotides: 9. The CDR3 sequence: CASSLFGGAGGYEQYF. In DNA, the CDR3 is TGTGCCAGCAGCTTATTCGGGGGAGCGGGAGGTTACGAGCAGTACTTC.

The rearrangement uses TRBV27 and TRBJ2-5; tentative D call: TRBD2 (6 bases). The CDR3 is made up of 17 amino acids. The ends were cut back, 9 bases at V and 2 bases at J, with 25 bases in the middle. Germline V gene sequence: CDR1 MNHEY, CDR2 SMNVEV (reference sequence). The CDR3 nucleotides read TGTGCCAGAAAGGGCCAGGGACTCCCTAAAAGGCAAGAGACCCAGTACTTC. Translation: CARKGQGLPKRQETQYF.

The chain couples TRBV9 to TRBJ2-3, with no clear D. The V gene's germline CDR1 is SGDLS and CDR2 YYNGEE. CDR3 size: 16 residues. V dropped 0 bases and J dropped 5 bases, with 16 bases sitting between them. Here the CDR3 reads CASSVGGSLQRDTQYF. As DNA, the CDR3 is TGTGCCAGCAGCGTAGGGGGTAGTCTTCAACGAGATACGCAGTATTTT.

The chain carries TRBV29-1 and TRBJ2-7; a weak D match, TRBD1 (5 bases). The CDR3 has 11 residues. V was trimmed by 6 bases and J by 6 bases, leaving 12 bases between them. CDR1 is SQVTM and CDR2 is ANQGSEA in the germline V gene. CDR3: CSVAGSVEQYF. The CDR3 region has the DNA TGCAGCGTGGCAGGGTCGGTCGAGCAGTACTTC.

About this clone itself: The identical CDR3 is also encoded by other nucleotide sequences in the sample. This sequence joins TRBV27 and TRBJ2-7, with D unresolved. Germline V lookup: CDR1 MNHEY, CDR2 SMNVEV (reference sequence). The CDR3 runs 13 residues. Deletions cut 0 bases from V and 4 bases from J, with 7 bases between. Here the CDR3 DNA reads TGTGCCAGCAGTTTATCTGTCGGATACGAGCAGTACTTC. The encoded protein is CASSLSVGYEQYF.